Listed below are T cell receptor beta chains from one sample, sequenced in a study of blood T cell repertoires in COVID-19. Clones were read by immunoSEQ multiplex PCR, and TCRdb kept only the in-frame ones, dropping some. Among about 60,000 clones listed, roughly 85% were seen once. The sample was peripheral blood. These receptors were collected from a human donor in a cohort sampled during active COVID-19. Both conserved end residues are part of each CDR3. The D gene is left open where the match is weak. Size values are once, few and many counts, or a class for expanded clones, and some rows have none.

d_call: .; j_call: TRBJ2-5; clone_size: .; v_call: TRBV4-1; cdr3_nt: TGCGCCAGCAGTCCAATGGGGGGTGAGACCCAGTACTTC; cdr3_aa: CASSPMGGETQYF
d_call: .; j_call: TRBJ1-4; clone_size: once; v_call: TRBV3-1/TRBV3-2; cdr3_nt: TGTGCCAGCAGCCCTAGCCCATATAACGTACCTCGGACGGAAAAACTGTTTTTT; cdr3_aa: CASSPSPYNVPRTEKLFF
d_call: TRBD1; j_call: TRBJ1-4; clone_size: .; v_call: TRBV6-6; cdr3_nt: TGTGCCAGCAGTACGGACAGGGCGTCCCTTAATGAAAAACTGTTTTTT; cdr3_aa: CASSTDRASLNEKLFF
d_call: TRBD1; j_call: TRBJ1-1; clone_size: many; v_call: TRBV29-1; cdr3_nt: TGCAGCGTTTTATCTACAGGGGGCAACACTGAAGCTTTCTTT; cdr3_aa: CSVLSTGGNTEAFF
d_call: .; j_call: TRBJ1-5; clone_size: .; v_call: TRBV2; cdr3_nt: TGTGCCAGCAGTGAAGAACTTGGCAATCAGCCCCAGCATTTT; cdr3_aa: CASSEELGNQPQHF
d_call: TRBD1; j_call: TRBJ1-5; clone_size: once; v_call: TRBV10-3; cdr3_nt: TGTGCCATCAGTGAAGACAGGGGGTTGAGCAATCAGCCCCAGCATTTT; cdr3_aa: CAISEDRGLSNQPQHF
d_call: .; j_call: TRBJ2-7; clone_size: .; v_call: TRBV18; cdr3_nt: TGTGCCAGCTCAAGGGGCAGCTACGAGCAGTACTTC; cdr3_aa: CASSRGSYEQYF
d_call: TRBD2; j_call: TRBJ2-1; clone_size: .; v_call: TRBV6-2/TRBV6-3; cdr3_nt: TGTGCCAGCAGTGAGCGGGGGGCTTTTAGCTCCTACAATGAGCAGTTCTTC; cdr3_aa: CASSERGAFSSYNEQFF
d_call: TRBD1; j_call: TRBJ2-7; clone_size: .; v_call: TRBV6-5; cdr3_nt: TGTGCCGGACCCGCCGGGACAGGGACCTACGAGCAGTACTTC; cdr3_aa: CAGPAGTGTYEQYF
d_call: TRBD1; j_call: TRBJ1-5; clone_size: .; v_call: TRBV30; cdr3_nt: TGTGCCTGGAGGGGTCCGGGACAGGGTCGTCAGCCCCAGCATTTT; cdr3_aa: CAWRGPGQGRQPQHF
d_call: .; j_call: TRBJ2-4; clone_size: .; v_call: TRBV11-2; cdr3_nt: TGTGCCAGCAGCTACCCCGGAAACATTCAGTACTTC; cdr3_aa: CASSYPGNIQYF
d_call: TRBD1; j_call: TRBJ1-2; clone_size: .; v_call: TRBV4-2; cdr3_nt: TGTGCCAGCAGCCAGCCGGGACAGGGACTCTATGGCTACACCTTC; cdr3_aa: CASSQPGQGLYGYTF
d_call: TRBD1; j_call: TRBJ1-5; clone_size: .; v_call: TRBV19; cdr3_nt: TGTGCCAGTAGTCTCAATACCGGACAGGGGAATCAGCCCCAGCATTTT; cdr3_aa: CASSLNTGQGNQPQHF
d_call: .; j_call: TRBJ1-3; clone_size: .; v_call: TRBV11-2; cdr3_nt: TGTGCCAGCAGCTTAGTTAGATCGGGAAACACCATATATTTT; cdr3_aa: CASSLVRSGNTIYF
d_call: TRBD2; j_call: TRBJ2-3; clone_size: .; v_call: TRBV7-8; cdr3_nt: TGTGCCAGCACCGGGAGGGGTCTGTCAGATACGCAGTATTTT; cdr3_aa: CASTGRGLSDTQYF
d_call: TRBD1; j_call: TRBJ2-3; clone_size: .; v_call: TRBV3-1/TRBV3-2; cdr3_nt: TGTGCCAGCAGCCCGGGACAGGGGGCGAGAGATACGCAGTATTTT; cdr3_aa: CASSPGQGARDTQYF
d_call: TRBD1; j_call: TRBJ1-5; clone_size: few; v_call: TRBV7-3; cdr3_nt: TGTGCCAGCAGCTTCGACAGCAGGGGGCGAGGCAATCAGCCCCAGCATTTT; cdr3_aa: CASSFDSRGRGNQPQHF
d_call: .; j_call: TRBJ2-7; clone_size: .; v_call: TRBV7-8; cdr3_nt: TGTGCCAGCAGCCCTCTAGGGGTGACGGCATACGAGCAGTACTTC; cdr3_aa: CASSPLGVTAYEQYF
d_call: TRBD1; j_call: TRBJ1-5; clone_size: .; v_call: TRBV6-5; cdr3_nt: TGTGCCAGCAGGCAAGGACAGGGGTACGATCAGCCCCAGCATTTT; cdr3_aa: CASRQGQGYDQPQHF
d_call: TRBD1; j_call: TRBJ2-1; clone_size: once; v_call: TRBV6-6; cdr3_nt: TGTGCCACCCGGACAGGGGCCCCGGGCAGGGACAATGAGCAGTTCTTC; cdr3_aa: CATRTGAPGRDNEQFF
d_call: TRBD1; j_call: TRBJ2-5; clone_size: .; v_call: TRBV5-1; cdr3_nt: TGCGCCAGCAGCCCCCGGGACAGGGGGCAGACCCAGTACTTC; cdr3_aa: CASSPRDRGQTQYF
d_call: TRBD2; j_call: TRBJ2-3; clone_size: many; v_call: TRBV7-9; cdr3_nt: TGTGCCAGCGAGGGACTAGCGGGGGGGCAGAGCACAGATACGCAGTATTTT; cdr3_aa: CASEGLAGGQSTDTQYF
d_call: TRBD1; j_call: TRBJ2-1; clone_size: .; v_call: TRBV12-3/TRBV12-4; cdr3_nt: TGTGCCAGCAGTTTAGGGACAGGGCCGCAGTTCTTC; cdr3_aa: CASSLGTGPQFF
d_call: .; j_call: TRBJ1-1; clone_size: .; v_call: TRBV29-1; cdr3_nt: TGCAGCGTTGAAGTACAGTTGAACACTGAAGCTTTCTTT; cdr3_aa: CSVEVQLNTEAFF
d_call: .; j_call: TRBJ2-7; clone_size: .; v_call: TRBV15; cdr3_nt: TGTGCCACCAGCAGAGATCCGCAGTACGAGCAGTACTTC; cdr3_aa: CATSRDPQYEQYF
d_call: .; j_call: TRBJ1-5; clone_size: .; v_call: TRBV2; cdr3_nt: TGTGCCAGCAGTTCCAGGGCTCCCAGGAGCAATCAGCCCCAGCATTTT; cdr3_aa: CASSSRAPRSNQPQHF
d_call: TRBD1; j_call: TRBJ1-5; clone_size: .; v_call: TRBV24-1; cdr3_nt: TGTGCCACCAGTGATCGCGACAGGGACCAGCCCCAGCATTTT; cdr3_aa: CATSDRDRDQPQHF
d_call: .; j_call: TRBJ1-3; clone_size: .; v_call: TRBV5-4; cdr3_nt: TGTGCCAGCAGCCCTGTACCCCCAGGAACGGCCGGAAACACCATATATTTT; cdr3_aa: CASSPVPPGTAGNTIYF
d_call: .; j_call: TRBJ2-5; clone_size: once; v_call: TRBV6-2/TRBV6-3; cdr3_nt: TGTGCCAGCAGTTCGAGAAGGACCCAGTACTTC; cdr3_aa: CASSSRRTQYF
d_call: .; j_call: TRBJ1-2; clone_size: .; v_call: TRBV6-6; cdr3_nt: TGTGCCAGCAGTTACGACTCGGGGGAAATTGGCTACACCTTC; cdr3_aa: CASSYDSGEIGYTF
d_call: TRBD1; j_call: TRBJ1-2; clone_size: .; v_call: TRBV7-2; cdr3_nt: TGTGCCAGCAGAATTGGGACAGGGTATGGCTACACCTTC; cdr3_aa: CASRIGTGYGYTF
d_call: TRBD1; j_call: TRBJ2-3; clone_size: .; v_call: TRBV3-1/TRBV3-2; cdr3_nt: TGTGCCAGCAGCCAGGACAGGGTCACAGATACGCAGTATTTT; cdr3_aa: CASSQDRVTDTQYF
d_call: .; j_call: TRBJ1-2; clone_size: .; v_call: TRBV10-3; cdr3_nt: TGTGCCATCACACGAGGAAACTATGGCTACACCTTC; cdr3_aa: CAITRGNYGYTF
d_call: .; j_call: TRBJ2-1; clone_size: .; v_call: TRBV5-4; cdr3_nt: TGTGCCAGCAACCCTGGACCAGCGGCCTACAATGAGCAGTTCTTC; cdr3_aa: CASNPGPAAYNEQFF
d_call: .; j_call: TRBJ1-5; clone_size: .; v_call: TRBV7-2; cdr3_nt: TGTGCCAGCAGCTTAGTCCCCAATAGCAATCAGCCCCAGCATTTT; cdr3_aa: CASSLVPNSNQPQHF
d_call: .; j_call: TRBJ1-1; clone_size: .; v_call: TRBV2; cdr3_nt: TGTGCCAGCAGTGCCTTGGGGGGCACTGAAGCTTTCTTT; cdr3_aa: CASSALGGTEAFF
d_call: TRBD2; j_call: TRBJ2-1; clone_size: .; v_call: TRBV3-1/TRBV3-2; cdr3_nt: TGTGCCAGCAGCCCGACTAGCGGGACTTACAATGAGCAGTTCTTC; cdr3_aa: CASSPTSGTYNEQFF